A selection of T cell receptor beta chains follows, all from one sample in a study of identical twins. MiXCR, applied by TCRdb to the 5' RACE reads, yields one record per CDR3 protein. In the table there are roughly 500,000 distinct CDR3 sequences, less than 25% of which are singletons. This sample also appeared in a second study, on T cells expressing NK-cell markers.

The sequenced material came from CD4+ T cells sorted from blood. These receptors all stem from a woman younger than 35 in good health. The CDR3 runs from the conserved cysteine through the conserved F or W. A D gene is named only where the DNA matches it firmly. Not every row has a clone size; where given, it reads once, few, many or a size class.

abundance	d_gene	j_gene	v_gene	CDR3aa	CDR3nt
few	-	TRBJ2-1	TRBV6-5	CASSYSPTDNEQFF	TGTGCCAGCAGTTACTCTCCGACGGACAATGAGCAGTTCTTC
many	-	TRBJ1-5	TRBV7-2	CASSPGWGHNQPQHF	TGTGCCAGCAGCCCTGGGTGGGGCCACAATCAGCCCCAGCATTTT
many	-	TRBJ1-3	TRBV20-1	CSARSGAGNTIYF	TGCAGTGCTAGATCGGGGGCTGGAAACACCATATATTTT
-	TRBD1	TRBJ1-2	TRBV12-3/TRBV12-4	CASSPTGGEDYGYTF	TGTGCCAGCAGTCCAACAGGGGGCGAGGACTATGGCTACACCTTC
-	TRBD2	TRBJ2-3	TRBV20-1	CSARLAGVDTQYF	TGCAGTGCTAGACTAGCGGGAGTAGATACGCAGTATTTT
many	TRBD1	TRBJ1-5	TRBV12-3/TRBV12-4	CASSLGQGIQPQHF	TGTGCCAGCAGTTTGGGACAGGGTATACAGCCCCAGCATTTT
-	-	TRBJ1-1	TRBV29-1	CSVAPETEAFF	TGCAGCGTTGCCCCGGAGACAGAAGCTTTCTTT
-	-	TRBJ1-2	TRBV6-5	CASSYAGGRNYGYTF	TGTGCCAGCAGTTACGCGGGGGGCAGGAACTATGGCTACACCTTC
few	-	TRBJ1-1	TRBV10-3	CAISSPDMNTEAFF	TGTGCCATCTCTTCTCCAGACATGAACACTGAAGCTTTCTTT
-	-	TRBJ2-5	TRBV2	CASAESLVGKETQYF	TGTGCCAGCGCAGAATCACTAGTCGGCAAAGAGACCCAGTACTTC
-	TRBD1	TRBJ2-5	TRBV20-1	CSPRDRVAQETQYF	TGCAGTCCTAGAGACAGGGTAGCCCAAGAGACCCAGTACTTC
few	-	TRBJ1-2	TRBV10-3	CAISESWTPYGYTF	TGTGCCATCAGTGAGTCGTGGACACCCTATGGCTACACCTTC
once	-	TRBJ1-2	TRBV10-3	CAISEYSGTNYGYTF	TGTGCCATCAGTGAGTATTCGGGAACTAACTATGGCTACACCTTC
few	-	TRBJ2-7	TRBV10-3	CAIGGVADSYEQYF	TGTGCCATCGGCGGCGTAGCGGACTCCTACGAGCAGTACTTC
-	TRBD1	TRBJ1-5	TRBV12-3/TRBV12-4	CASSFGTGGNQPQHF	TGTGCCAGCAGTTTCGGGACAGGGGGCAATCAGCCCCAGCATTTT
-	TRBD1	TRBJ1-5	TRBV20-1	CSARGPGQHNQPQHF	TGCAGTGCTAGAGGCCCGGGACAGCACAATCAGCCCCAGCATTTT